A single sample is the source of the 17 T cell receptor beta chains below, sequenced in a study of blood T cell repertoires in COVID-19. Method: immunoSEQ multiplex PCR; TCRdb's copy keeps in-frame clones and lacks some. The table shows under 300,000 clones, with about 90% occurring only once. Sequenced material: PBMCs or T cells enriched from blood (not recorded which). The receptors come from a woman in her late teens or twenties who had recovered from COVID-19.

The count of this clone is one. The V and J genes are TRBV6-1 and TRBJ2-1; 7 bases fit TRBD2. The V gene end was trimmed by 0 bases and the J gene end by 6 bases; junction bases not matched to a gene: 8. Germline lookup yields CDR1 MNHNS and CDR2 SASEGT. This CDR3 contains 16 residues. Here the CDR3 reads CASSEALAGVSNEQFF. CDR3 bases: TGTGCCAGCAGTGAAGCGCTTGCGGGAGTATCCAATGAGCAGTTCTTC.

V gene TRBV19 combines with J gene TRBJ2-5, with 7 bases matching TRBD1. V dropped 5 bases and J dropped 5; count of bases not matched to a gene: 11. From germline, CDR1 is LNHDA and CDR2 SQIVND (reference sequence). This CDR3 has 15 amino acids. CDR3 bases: TGTGCCAGTAGTCTCATACAGGGGACCGGGGAGACCCAGTACTTC. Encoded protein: CASSLIQGTGETQYF.

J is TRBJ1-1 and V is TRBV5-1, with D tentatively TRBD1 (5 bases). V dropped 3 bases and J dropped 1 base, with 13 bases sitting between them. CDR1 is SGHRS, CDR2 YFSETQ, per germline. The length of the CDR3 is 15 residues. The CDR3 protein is CASSWAGGGNTEAFF. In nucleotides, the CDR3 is TGCGCCAGCAGCTGGGCCGGGGGAGGGAACACTGAAGCTTTCTTT. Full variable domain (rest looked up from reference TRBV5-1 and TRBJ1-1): KAGVTQTPRYLIKTRGQQVTLSCSPISGHRSVSWYQQTPGQGLQFLFEYFSETQRNKGNFPGRFSGRQFSNSRSEMNVSTLELGDSALYLCASSWAGGGNTEAFFGQGTRLTVV.

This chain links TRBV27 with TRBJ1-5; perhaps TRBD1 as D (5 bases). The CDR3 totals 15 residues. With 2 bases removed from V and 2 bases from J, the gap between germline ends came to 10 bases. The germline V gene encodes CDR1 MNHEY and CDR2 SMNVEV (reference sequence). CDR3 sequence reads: CASSLAPTGNQPQHF. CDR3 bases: TGTGCCAGCAGTTTAGCCCCGACAGGCAATCAGCCCCAGCATTTT.

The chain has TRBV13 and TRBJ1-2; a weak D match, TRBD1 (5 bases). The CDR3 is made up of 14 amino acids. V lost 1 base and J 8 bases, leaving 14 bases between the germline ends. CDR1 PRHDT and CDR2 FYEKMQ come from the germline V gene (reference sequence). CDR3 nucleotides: TGTGCCAGCAGCTTAGCCGGCAGGGTAGGGGGCTACACCTTC. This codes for CASSLAGRVGGYTF. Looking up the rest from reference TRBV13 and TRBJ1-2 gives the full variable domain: AAGVIQSPRHLIKEKRETATLKCYPIPRHDTVYWYQQGPGQDPQFLISFYEKMQSDKGSIPDRFSAQQFSDYHSELNMSSLELGDSALYFCASSLAGRVGGYTFGSGTRLTVV.

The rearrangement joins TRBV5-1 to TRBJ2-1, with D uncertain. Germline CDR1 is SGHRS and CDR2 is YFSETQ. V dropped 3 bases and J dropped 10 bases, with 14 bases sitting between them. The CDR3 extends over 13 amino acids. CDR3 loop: CASSSSRYSEQFF. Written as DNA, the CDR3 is TGCGCCAGCAGCTCCTCGCGCTATTCCGAGCAGTTCTTC.

This chain's CDR3 is CATSDPGQGNYGYTF. The CDR3 nucleotides read TGTGCCACCAGTGATCCGGGACAGGGAAACTATGGCTACACCTTC. This chain connects TRBV24-1 to TRBJ1-2; the match to TRBD1 covers 9 bases. The junction had 3 bases not matched to a gene; V was cut back by 3 bases and J by 2 bases. CDR1 is KGHDR and CDR2 is SFDVKD in the germline V gene. The CDR3 extends over 15 amino acids.

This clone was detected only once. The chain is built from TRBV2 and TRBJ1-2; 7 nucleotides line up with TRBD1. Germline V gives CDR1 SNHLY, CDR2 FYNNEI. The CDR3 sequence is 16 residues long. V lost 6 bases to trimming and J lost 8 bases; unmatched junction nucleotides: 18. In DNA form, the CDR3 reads TGTGCCAGCAGCGCCGGGGACAGTCGGGGCGTTTGGGGCTACACCTTC. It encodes CASSAGDSRGVWGYTF.

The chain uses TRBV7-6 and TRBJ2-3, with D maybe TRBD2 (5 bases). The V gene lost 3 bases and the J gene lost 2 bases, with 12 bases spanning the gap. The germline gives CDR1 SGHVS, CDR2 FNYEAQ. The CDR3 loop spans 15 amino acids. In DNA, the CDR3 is TGTGCCAGCAGCTTTTCGCCGGGGAACACAGATACGCAGTATTTT. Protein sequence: CASSFSPGNTDTQYF.

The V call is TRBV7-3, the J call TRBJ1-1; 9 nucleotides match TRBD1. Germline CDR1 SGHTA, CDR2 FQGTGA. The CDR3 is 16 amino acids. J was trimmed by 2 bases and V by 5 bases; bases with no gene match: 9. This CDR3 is CASSPGRTGGNTEAFF. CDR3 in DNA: TGTGCCAGCAGCCCGGGCCGCACAGGGGGCAACACTGAAGCTTTCTTT.

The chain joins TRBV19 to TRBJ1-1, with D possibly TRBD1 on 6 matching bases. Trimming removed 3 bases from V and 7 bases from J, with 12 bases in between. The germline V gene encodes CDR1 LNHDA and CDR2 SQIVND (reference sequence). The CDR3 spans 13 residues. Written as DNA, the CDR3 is TGTGCCAGTAGTATCAGGGGCCCAAATGAAGCTTTCTTT. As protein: CASSIRGPNEAFF.

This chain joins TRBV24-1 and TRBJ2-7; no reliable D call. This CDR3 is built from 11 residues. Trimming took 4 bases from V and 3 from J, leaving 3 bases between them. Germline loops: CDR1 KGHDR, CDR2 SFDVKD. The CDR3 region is CATSDLYEQYF. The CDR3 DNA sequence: TGTGCCACCAGTGACCTCTACGAGCAGTACTTC.

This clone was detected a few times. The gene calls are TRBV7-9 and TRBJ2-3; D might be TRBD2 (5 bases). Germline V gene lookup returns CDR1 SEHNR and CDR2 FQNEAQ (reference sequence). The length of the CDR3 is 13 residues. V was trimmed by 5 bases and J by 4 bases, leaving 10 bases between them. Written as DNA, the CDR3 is TGTGCCAGCAGCATGACCGGGGCAGATACGCAGTATTTT. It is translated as CASSMTGADTQYF.

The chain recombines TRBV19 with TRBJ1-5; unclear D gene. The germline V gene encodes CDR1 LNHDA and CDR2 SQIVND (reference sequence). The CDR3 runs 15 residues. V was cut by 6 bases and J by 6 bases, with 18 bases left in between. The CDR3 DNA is TGTGCCAGTAGCAGCGGGGTGGCAGCAGGTCAGCCCCAGCATTTT. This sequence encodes CASSSGVAAGQPQHF. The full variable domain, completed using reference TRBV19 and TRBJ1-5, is DGGITQSPKYLFRKEGQNVTLSCEQNLNHDAMYWYRQDPGQGLRLIYYSQIVNDFQKGDIAEGYSVSREKKESFPLTVTSAQKNPTAFYLCASSSGVAAGQPQHFGDGTRLSIL.

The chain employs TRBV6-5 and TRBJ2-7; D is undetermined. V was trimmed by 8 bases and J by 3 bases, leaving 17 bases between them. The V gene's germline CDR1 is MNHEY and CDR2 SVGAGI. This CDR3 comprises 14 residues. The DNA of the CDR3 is TGTGCCAGCTCCGTAGCCGCCGGATACTACGAGCAGTACTTC. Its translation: CASSVAAGYYEQYF.

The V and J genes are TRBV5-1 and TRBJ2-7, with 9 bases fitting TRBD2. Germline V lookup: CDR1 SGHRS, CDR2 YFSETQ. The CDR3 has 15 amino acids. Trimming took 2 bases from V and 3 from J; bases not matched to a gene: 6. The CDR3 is CASSLAGGQDYEQYF. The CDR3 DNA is TGCGCCAGCAGCTTAGCGGGAGGCCAAGACTACGAGCAGTACTTC.

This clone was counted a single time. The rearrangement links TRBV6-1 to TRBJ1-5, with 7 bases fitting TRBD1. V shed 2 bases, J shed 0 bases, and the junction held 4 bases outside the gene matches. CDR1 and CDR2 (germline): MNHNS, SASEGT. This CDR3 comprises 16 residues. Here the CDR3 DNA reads TGTGCCAGCAGTGAATGGACAGGAAATAGCAATCAGCCCCAGCATTTT. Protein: CASSEWTGNSNQPQHF.